A single T cell receptor beta chain is shown here with its context. Its specificity is unknown. Four subsets defined by CD45RA and CD27 were sorted after CD3, CD4, CD8 and live/dead staining. These data come from a study of naive and memory T cell subsets. Whole-study findings and limits: Over 95% of naive TCR sequences appeared only once after error correction, unlike memory subsets. Gini index rose across naive, CM, EM and EMRA in CD4 and CD8. A few larger clonotypes appeared in naive repertoires, especially CD8, possibly memory cells re-expressing CD45RA.

Germline V gene sequence: CDR1 MNHEY, CDR2 SVGEGT. There are 14 residues in the CDR3. V was clipped by 8 bases and J by 8 bases; unmatched bases: 12. An equimolar mix of two oligonucleotides served as the beta constant-region primer for TRBC1 and TRBC2. Four rounds of PCR amplified the ligated cDNA using nested alpha and beta constant-region primers plus SP2. Each CDR3 protein gets one entry after TCRdb re-called the UMI-ligation and nested PCR reads with MiXCR. The sample lists more than 95,000 distinct CDR3 sequences, approximately 14% occurring once. This receptor was identified in a human donor in good health. The sample was naive CD8+ T cells from blood. The chain is built from TRBV6-2 or TRBV6-3 and TRBJ2-4; the match to TRBD1 covers 7 bases. CDR3 region: CASLYAQGVYIQYF. The CDR3, as DNA: TGTGCCAGCCTCTACGCGCAGGGGGTATACATTCAGTACTTC.